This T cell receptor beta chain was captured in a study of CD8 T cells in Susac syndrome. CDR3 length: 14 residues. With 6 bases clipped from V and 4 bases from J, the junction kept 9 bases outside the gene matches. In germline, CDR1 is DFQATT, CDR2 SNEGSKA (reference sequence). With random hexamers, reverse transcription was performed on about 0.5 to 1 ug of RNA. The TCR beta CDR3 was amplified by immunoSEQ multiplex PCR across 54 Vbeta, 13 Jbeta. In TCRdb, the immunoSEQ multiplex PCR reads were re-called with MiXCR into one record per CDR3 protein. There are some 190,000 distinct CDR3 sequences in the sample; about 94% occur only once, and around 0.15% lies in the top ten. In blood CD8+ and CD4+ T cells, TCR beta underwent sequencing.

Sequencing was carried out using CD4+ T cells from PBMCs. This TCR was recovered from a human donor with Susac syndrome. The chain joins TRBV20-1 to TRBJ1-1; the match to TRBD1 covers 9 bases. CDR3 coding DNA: TGCAGTGCCCCCTTGGACAGGGGTCGCACTGAAGCTTTCTTT. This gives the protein CSAPLDRGRTEAFF.